This entry lists 9 T cell receptor beta chains sequenced from one sample in a study of cytotoxic CD8 clonotypes in ibrutinib-treated CLL. Sequencing used immunoSEQ multiplex PCR; TCRdb keeps in-frame clones, though not all of them. The repertoire holds 100,000 to 150,000 clones, with 75% to 90% as singletons. The sequencing here drew on PBMCs, taken after 24 months of ibrutinib treatment. Every receptor here comes from a human donor with chronic lymphocytic leukemia.

The chain couples TRBV7-2 to TRBJ2-3; 7 bases map to TRBD2. V was pared by 0 bases and J by 2 bases, with 8 bases of the junction left unmatched. Germline V gene sequence: CDR1 SGHTA, CDR2 FQGNSA. The CDR3 spans 17 residues. CDR3 sequence: CASSLARTGRTTDTQYF. CDR3 in DNA: TGTGCCAGCAGCTTAGCGCGTACCGGGAGGACCACAGATACGCAGTATTTT.

The J gene is TRBJ2-7, the V gene TRBV7-2, with D unresolved. V was trimmed by 4 bases and J by 2 bases, leaving 15 bases between them. Germline CDR1 reads SGHTA; CDR2 reads FQGNSA. The CDR3 is 15 residues long. The CDR3 loop is CASSSPDPGAYEQYF. The CDR3, as DNA: TGTGCCAGCAGCTCCCCGGACCCGGGCGCCTACGAGCAGTACTTC.

V and J are TRBV7-2 and TRBJ1-1; tentative D call: TRBD1 (5 bases). CDR1 SGHTA and CDR2 FQGNSA come from the germline V gene. V was shortened by 5 bases and J by 1 base, with 11 bases between the two germline ends. CDR3 length equals 14 residues. CDR3 protein: CASSASTANTEAFF. In DNA, the CDR3 is TGTGCCAGCAGCGCTTCGACAGCGAACACTGAAGCTTTCTTT.

V usage is TRBV25-1 and J usage is TRBJ2-5; no clear D gene. The ends were cut back, 3 bases at V and 4 bases at J, with 9 bases in the middle. The CDR3 consists of 13 residues. CDR1 and CDR2 (germline): MGHDK, SYGVNS. The CDR3 here is CASSDRRLETQYF. In DNA, the CDR3 is TGTGCCAGCAGTGATCGTCGTTTAGAGACCCAGTACTTC. The whole variable domain, remainder taken from reference TRBV25-1 and TRBJ2-5, is EADIYQTPRYLVIGTGKKITLECSQTMGHDKMYWYQQDPGMELHLIHYSYGVNSTEKGDLSSESTVSRIRTEHFPLTLESARPSHTSQYLCASSDRRLETQYFGPGTRLLVL.

The chain has TRBV29-1 and TRBJ2-1; D possibly matches TRBD1 or TRBD2 (5 bases each). Trimming removed 4 bases at V and 10 bases at J, with 8 bases between. This CDR3 has 10 amino acids. From germline, CDR1 is SQVTM and CDR2 ANQGSEA. CDR3 sequence reads: CSVGGTEQFF. The CDR3 nucleotides read TGCAGCGTTGGAGGGACGGAGCAGTTCTTC.

The gene calls are TRBV4-2 and TRBJ2-1; D remains ambiguous. The V gene's germline CDR1 is LGHNA and CDR2 YNFKEQ. The CDR3 totals 11 residues. V dropped 4 bases and J dropped 7 bases, with 5 bases sitting between them. The CDR3 is CASSPGNEQFF. In nucleotides, the CDR3 is TGTGCCAGCAGCCCCGGAAATGAGCAGTTCTTC.

This CDR3 reads CSVDPPGGANNEQFF. The CDR3 DNA sequence: TGCAGCGTTGATCCGCCCGGGGGGGCCAACAATGAGCAGTTCTTC. The genes are TRBV29-1 and TRBJ2-1; TRBD2 matches 8 bases. The V segment lost 3 bases and the J segment 5 bases; nucleotides outside the gene matches: 9. This CDR3 has 15 amino acids. Germline lookup yields CDR1 SQVTM and CDR2 ANQGSEA.

This clone was picked up a small number of times. This chain links TRBV28 with TRBJ1-4; D call uncertain. The V gene's germline CDR1 is MDHEN and CDR2 SYDVKM. The CDR3 has 17 amino acids. Trimming removed 8 bases from V and 10 bases from J, with 29 bases in between. In nucleotides, the CDR3 is TGTGCCAGCCACTTTACGGGCGATGGGAGAGGGAGGCGAAAACTGTTTTTT. Amino acids: CASHFTGDGRGRRKLFF. Full variable domain (missing parts from reference TRBV28 and TRBJ1-4): DVKVTQSSRYLVKRTGEKVFLECVQDMDHENMFWYRQDPGLGLRLIYFSYDVKMKEKGDIPEGYSVSREKKERFSLILESASTNQTSMYLCASHFTGDGRGRRKLFFGSGTQLSVL.

This chain links TRBV19 with TRBJ2-1; the match to TRBD2 covers 12 bases. The CDR3 runs 15 residues. Losses at the gene ends were 4 bases for V and 4 bases for J; bases not matched to a gene: 2. CDR1 and CDR2 from the germline V gene are LNHDA and SQIVND (reference sequence). This CDR3 reads CASSTTSGGYNEQFF. The CDR3, as DNA: TGTGCCAGTAGTACGACTAGCGGGGGATACAATGAGCAGTTCTTC.